This TCR beta chain was retrieved from a study of blood T cells in healthy people across ages. The second PCR ran 7 to 11 cycles with a sample-barcoded 5' primer and J-beta primers. Via MiXCR, TCRdb re-called the 5' RACE reads, giving one row per CDR3 protein. Of 750,000 to 1,000,000 distinct CDR3 sequences listed, about 27% were seen once; the top ten hold roughly 10%. The CDR3 has 15 amino acids. Trimming cost V 1 base and J 5 bases; bases outside gene matches: 7. Germline lookup yields CDR1 SGHRS and CDR2 YFSETQ. This clonotype was detected ten times or more. This sample also appeared in a second study, on T cells of mothers and their children.

The J gene is TRBJ2-5, the V gene TRBV5-1, with TRBD2 matching 8 bases. The sequence came from a woman between 40 and 55 years old in good health. Sample: blood. CDR3 region: CASSLNTGGPETQYF. CDR3 DNA: TGCGCCAGCAGCTTGAATACGGGGGGGCCGGAGACCCAGTACTTC.